This TCR beta chain was identified in a study of blood T cell repertoires in COVID-19. Clones were read by immunoSEQ multiplex PCR, and TCRdb kept only the in-frame ones, dropping some. The sample consists of 70,000 to 90,000 clones, 86% of them appearing once. The CDR3 sequence is 15 residues long. Germline lookup yields CDR1 SGHAT and CDR2 FQNNGV. J gave up 2 bases and V 3 bases, and 5 bases lay outside the gene matches. The receptor was isolated from a man aged 50 to 59 with active COVID-19. V and J are TRBV11-2 and TRBJ2-7; the match to TRBD2 covers 9 bases. Sequenced: peripheral blood. The CDR3 DNA is TGTGCCAGCAGCTTCGGGGTAGCGGGAGCCTACGAGCAGTACTTC. It encodes CASSFGVAGAYEQYF.